This entry is about one T cell receptor beta chain. As yet, its antigen is unknown. The read gets to within 3 residues of the CDR3 end, and the germline J gene fills in the rest. This CDR3 is built from 10 residues. Germline CDR1 SQVTM, CDR2 ANQGSEA. V was pared by 4 bases and J by 6 bases, with 7 bases between. Profiled with immunoSEQ multiplex PCR; TCRdb holds only in-frame clones, not every one. The sample has several thousand clones. This entry belongs to a study of T cell clonality in common variable immunodeficiency. For at least one year, all CVID subjects received replacement immunoglobulin. CVID subjects were neither ill nor on immunomodulatory or immunosuppressive medication at sampling. Study-wide points: Fewer deletions and N-nucleotide insertions were reportedly seen in common variable immunodeficiency TCR beta sequences.

This clonotype originated in a human donor with common variable immunodeficiency. This sequence joins TRBV29-1 and TRBJ2-7; unclear D gene. Sequencing used peripheral blood mononuclear cells. CDR3 residues: CSVGHPEQYF. The covered CDR3 bases are TGCAGCGTTGGACATCCCGAG.